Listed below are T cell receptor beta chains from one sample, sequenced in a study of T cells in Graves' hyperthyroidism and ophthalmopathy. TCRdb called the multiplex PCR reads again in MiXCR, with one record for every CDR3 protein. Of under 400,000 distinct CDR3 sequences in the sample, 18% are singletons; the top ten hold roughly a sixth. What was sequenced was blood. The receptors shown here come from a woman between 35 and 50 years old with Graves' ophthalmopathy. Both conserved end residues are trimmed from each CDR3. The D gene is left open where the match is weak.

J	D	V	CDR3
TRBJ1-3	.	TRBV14	ASSLFSGNTIY
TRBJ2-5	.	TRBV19	ASSIGGHETQY
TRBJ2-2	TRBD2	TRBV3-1	ASSQVTIGRAAGELF
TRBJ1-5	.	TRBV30	AWKGLGNQPQH
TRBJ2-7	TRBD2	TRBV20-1	SARGLAGINFPNEQY
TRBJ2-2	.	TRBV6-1	ASIAVIRGTGELF
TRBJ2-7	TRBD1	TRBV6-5	ASSLDRGFNEQY
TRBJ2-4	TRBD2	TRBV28	ASSTGTSGILAKNIQY
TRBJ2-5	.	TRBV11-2	ASSLVGVAPWETQY
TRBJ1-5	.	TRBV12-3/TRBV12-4	ASSLRGKEGNQPQH
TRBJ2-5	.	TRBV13	ASSYSSEKRAQY
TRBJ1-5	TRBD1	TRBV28	ASSDAGTGRQPQH
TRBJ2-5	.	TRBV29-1	SVASSMGTQY
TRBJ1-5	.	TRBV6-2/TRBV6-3	ASSYSRGGFQPQH
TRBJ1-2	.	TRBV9	ASSVDSALYGYT
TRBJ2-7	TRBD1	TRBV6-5	ASSTGQNYEQY
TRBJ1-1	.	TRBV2	ASSEWGQNTEAF
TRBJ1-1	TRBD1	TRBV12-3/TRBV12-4	ASNRQGRKTEAF
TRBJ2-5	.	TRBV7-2	ASSLLIGETQY
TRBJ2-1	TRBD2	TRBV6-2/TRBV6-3	ASSYSLAETNNEQF
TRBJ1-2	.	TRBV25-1	ASTAPRGGYT
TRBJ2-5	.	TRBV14	ASSQVPGRQETQY
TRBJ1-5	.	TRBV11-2	ASSPLGLMGGQPQH
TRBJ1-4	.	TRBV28	ASSINPGVREKLF
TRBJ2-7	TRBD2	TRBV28	ASMPPSGTGAYEQY
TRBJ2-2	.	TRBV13	ASSLGAGSAGELF
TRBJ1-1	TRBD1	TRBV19	ASRTGGVAF
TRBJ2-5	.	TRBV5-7	ASSLDGGGRGETQY
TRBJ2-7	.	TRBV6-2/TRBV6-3	ASSLRASYYEQY
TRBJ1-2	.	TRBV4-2	ASSPIGGLPGPYGYT
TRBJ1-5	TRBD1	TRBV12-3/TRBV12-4	ASRDDTGGRDQPQH
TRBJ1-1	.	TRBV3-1	ASSQDWAGTEAF
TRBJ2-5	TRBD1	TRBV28	ASSGTGRMMETQY
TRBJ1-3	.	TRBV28	ASEGNTIY
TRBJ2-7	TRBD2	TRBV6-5	ASSYSIGRAVFHEQY
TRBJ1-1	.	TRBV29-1	SVRSGSTEAF
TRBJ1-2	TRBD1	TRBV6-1	ASSQQGHGYT
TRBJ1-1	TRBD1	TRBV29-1	TFSQGATTEAF
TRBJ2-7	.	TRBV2	ASSEWAGGSAGGQY
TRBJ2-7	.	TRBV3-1	ASSQFWDYEQY
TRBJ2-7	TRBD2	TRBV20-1	SAKSGIGYEQY
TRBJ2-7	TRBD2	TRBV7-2	ASSSGLAGIYEQY
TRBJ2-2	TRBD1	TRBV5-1	ASSQQGAVTGELF
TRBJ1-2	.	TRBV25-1	ASSDWEGGYT
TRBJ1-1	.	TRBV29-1	SVEDLGVNTEAF
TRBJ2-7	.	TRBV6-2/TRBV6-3	ASSYVGGSYEQS
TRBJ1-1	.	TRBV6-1	ASRRSGQMNTEAF
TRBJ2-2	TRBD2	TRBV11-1	ASSPTVGGLTGELF
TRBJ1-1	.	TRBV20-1	SAIRGGFGAF
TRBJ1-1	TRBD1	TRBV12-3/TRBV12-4	AIGTGENTEAF
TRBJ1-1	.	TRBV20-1	SARRGLNTEAF
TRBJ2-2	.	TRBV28	ASREGTTGELF